The next 9 T cell receptor beta chains were all read from a single sample in a study of T cell changes during pregnancy in multiple sclerosis. This table comes from immunoSEQ multiplex PCR, and its TCRdb copy is limited to in-frame clones, with some not included. Of about 40,000 clones in the sample, about 90% were seen once. Sequenced here: CD4+ T cells from peripheral blood mononuclear cells, sampled before pregnancy. All receptors come from a female donor with multiple sclerosis, enrolled in a pregnancy study.

The table lists this clone with a count of one. The J gene is TRBJ2-2, the V gene TRBV4-3; TRBD2 aligns across 13 bases. This CDR3 has 18 residues. Germline CDR1 is LGHNA and CDR2 is YSLEER. V lost 2 bases and J lost 7; bases outside the gene matches: 10. CDR3 coding DNA: TGCGCCAGCAGCCAATTACTAGCGGGAGGGCCGATGGGCGGGGAGCTGTTTTTT. Its protein is CASSQLLAGGPMGGELFF.

The CDR3 DNA reads TGCGCCAGCAGCTTGAGTTCGACGCAGATGGGCCTGCAGTTCTTC. It specifies CASSLSSTQMGLQFF. The chain uses TRBV5-1 and TRBJ2-1; D gene uncertain. The germline V and J ends were trimmed by 1 base and 12 bases, with 20 bases remaining between them. CDR1 and CDR2 from the germline V gene are SGHRS and YFSETQ. CDR3 length equals 15 residues.

This clone was counted once. The chain combines TRBV7-9 with TRBJ2-1; D might be TRBD2 (6 bases). The V and J ends lost 3 bases and 6 bases respectively, with 9 bases between them. The CDR3 has 13 residues. The germline V gene encodes CDR1 SEHNR and CDR2 FQNEAQ (reference sequence). The CDR3: CASSFRGGNEQFF. In DNA form, the CDR3 reads TGTGCCAGCAGCTTCCGGGGAGGCAATGAGCAGTTCTTC. Combining the CDR3 with reference TRBV7-9 and TRBJ2-1 gives the whole variable domain DTGVSQNPRHKITKRGQNVTFRCDPISEHNRLYWYRQTLGQGPEFLTYFQNEAQLEKSRLLSDRFSAERPKGSFSTLEIQRTEQGDSAMYLCASSFRGGNEQFFGPGTRLTVL.

Only one count was recorded for this clone. The V gene is TRBV19, the J gene TRBJ2-5, with 14 bases fitting TRBD2. Germline assignment: CDR1 LNHDA and CDR2 SQIVND (reference sequence). The CDR3 is 17 residues long. V was pared by 5 bases and J by 1 base, with 6 bases of the junction left unmatched. CDR3: CASSPRTSGRIQETQYF. The CDR3, as DNA: TGTGCCAGTAGTCCACGGACTAGCGGGAGGATCCAAGAGACCCAGTACTTC.

The V call is TRBV7-6, the J call TRBJ2-7, with D hard to call. Germline values: CDR1 SGHVS, CDR2 FNYEAQ. This CDR3 region has 12 residues. V was shortened by 4 bases and J by 3 bases, with 7 bases between the two germline ends. CDR3 sequence (DNA): TGTGCCAGCAGCTCACACTACTACGAGCAGTACTTC. Translating it yields CASSSHYYEQYF.

This chain connects TRBV29-1 to TRBJ2-7; perhaps TRBD2 as D (6 bases). CDR1 and CDR2 from the germline V gene are SQVTM and ANQGSEA. The V gene lost 4 bases and the J gene lost 3 bases, with 10 bases spanning the gap. This CDR3 spans 12 amino acids. CDR3 coding DNA: TGCAGCGTTGCACAGACTAGCTACGAGCAGTACTTC. Translating it yields CSVAQTSYEQYF.

This clone turned up a few times. This chain connects TRBV27 to TRBJ1-5, with 8 bases fitting TRBD1. In germline, CDR1 is MNHEY, CDR2 SMNVEV (reference sequence). This CDR3 region has 15 residues. With V trimmed by 6 bases and J by 1 base, 5 bases remained unmatched. The CDR3: CASSKTGDSNQPQHF. CDR3 nucleotide sequence: TGTGCCAGCAGCAAGACAGGGGACAGCAATCAGCCCCAGCATTTT.

V gene TRBV5-6 combines with J gene TRBJ2-3; TRBD2 is a possible D gene (6 bases). Germline lookup yields CDR1 SGHDT and CDR2 YYEEEE. V gave up 5 bases and J gave up 4 bases, with 8 bases separating them. The length of the CDR3 is 12 residues. The CDR3 DNA follows: TGTGCCAGCAGGCCGGGAGCAGATACGCAGTATTTT. Translation gives CASRPGADTQYF.

The V call is TRBV5-4, the J call TRBJ1-1, with D unresolved. Per germline, CDR1 SGHNT and CDR2 YYREEE (reference sequence). There are 14 residues in the CDR3. Trimming stripped 0 bases from V and 2 bases from J, with 8 bases between. CDR3 in DNA: TGTGCCAGCAGCTTGGAACAGTTTAACACTGAAGCTTTCTTT. Encoded protein: CASSLEQFNTEAFF.